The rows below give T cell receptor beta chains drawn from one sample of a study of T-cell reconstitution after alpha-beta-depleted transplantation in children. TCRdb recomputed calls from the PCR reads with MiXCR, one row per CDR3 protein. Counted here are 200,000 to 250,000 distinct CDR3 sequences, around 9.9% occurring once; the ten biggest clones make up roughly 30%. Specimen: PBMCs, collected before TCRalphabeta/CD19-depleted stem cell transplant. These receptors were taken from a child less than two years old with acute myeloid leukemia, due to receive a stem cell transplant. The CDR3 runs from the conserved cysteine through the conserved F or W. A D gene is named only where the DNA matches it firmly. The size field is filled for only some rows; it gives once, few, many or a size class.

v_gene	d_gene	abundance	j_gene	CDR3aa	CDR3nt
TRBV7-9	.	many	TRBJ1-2	CASSLGTTGGNFYGYTF	TGTGCCAGCAGCTTAGGGACGACCGGGGGGAACTTCTATGGCTACACCTTC
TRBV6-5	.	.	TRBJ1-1	CASTRGGGAGTEAFF	TGTGCCAGCACTCGAGGGGGGGGCGCTGGCACTGAAGCTTTCTTT
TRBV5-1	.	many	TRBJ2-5	CASYIGRGHETQYF	TGCGCCAGCTACATAGGGAGGGGGCATGAGACCCAGTACTTC
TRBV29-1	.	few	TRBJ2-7	CSVETQIISYEQYF	TGCAGCGTTGAAACACAGATAATCTCCTACGAGCAGTACTTC
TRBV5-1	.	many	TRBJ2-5	CASSSTGARQETQYF	TGCGCCAGCAGCTCCACAGGCGCGAGACAAGAGACCCAGTACTTC
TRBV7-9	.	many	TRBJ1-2	CASSPKRDGYTF	TGTGCCAGCAGCCCCAAGAGGGATGGCTACACCTTC
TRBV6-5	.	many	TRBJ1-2	CASSSGGGHYQCTF	TGTGCCAGCAGTTCCGGAGGGGGACACTATCAGTGCACCTTC
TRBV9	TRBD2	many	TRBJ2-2	CASRAWGGNTGELFF	TGTGCCAGCAGAGCCTGGGGGGGGAACACCGGGGAGCTGTTTTTT
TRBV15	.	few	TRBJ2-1	CATSRDPGEQFF	TGTGCCACCAGCAGAGATCCCGGTGAGCAGTTCTTC
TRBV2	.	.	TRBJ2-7	CASSEMDRIYEQYF	TGTGCCAGCAGTGAAATGGATCGGATTTACGAGCAGTACTTC
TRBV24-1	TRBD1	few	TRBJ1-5	CATSGARVGTGDNQPQHF	TGTGCCACCAGTGGAGCGAGAGTTGGGACAGGCGACAATCAGCCCCAGCATTTT
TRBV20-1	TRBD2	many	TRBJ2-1	CSAAGPSGGGNEQFF	TGCAGTGCTGCCGGGCCTAGCGGGGGGGGCAATGAGCAGTTCTTC
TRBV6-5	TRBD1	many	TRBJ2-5	CASSWTGTETQYF	TGTGCCAGCAGTTGGACAGGCACAGAGACCCAGTACTTC
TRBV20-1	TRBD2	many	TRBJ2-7	CSARDSQWGGFEQYF	TGCAGTGCTAGAGATTCCCAATGGGGGGGTTTCGAGCAGTACTTC
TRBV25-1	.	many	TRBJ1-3	CASSDTGIAGNTIYF	TGTGCCAGCAGTGATACCGGGATTGCTGGAAACACCATATATTTT
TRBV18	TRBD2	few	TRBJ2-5	CASSPLPVPGLAETQYF	TGTGCCAGCTCACCACTCCCCGTGCCGGGACTAGCGGAGACCCAGTACTTC
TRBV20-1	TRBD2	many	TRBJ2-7	CSASRLLAGAYEQYF	TGCAGTGCTAGCCGGTTACTAGCGGGAGCCTACGAGCAGTACTTC
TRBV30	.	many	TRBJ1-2	CAWNQGVYGYTF	TGTGCCTGGAATCAGGGAGTCTATGGCTACACCTTC
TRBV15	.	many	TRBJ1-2	CATSRLQGGYTF	TGTGCCACCAGCAGGTTACAGGGTGGCTACACCTTC
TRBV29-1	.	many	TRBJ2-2	CSVAAWPNTGELFF	TGCAGCGTTGCCGCCTGGCCTAACACCGGGGAGCTGTTTTTT
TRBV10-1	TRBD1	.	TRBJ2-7	CASRIPGTGNYEQYF	TGCGCCAGCAGGATTCCCGGGACAGGGAACTACGAGCAGTACTTC
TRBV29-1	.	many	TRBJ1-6	CSVEGVDSPLHF	TGCAGCGTTGAAGGGGTGGATTCACCCCTCCACTTT
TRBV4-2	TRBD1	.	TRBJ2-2	CASSPGQAGELFF	TGTGCCAGCAGCCCCGGACAGGCCGGGGAGCTGTTTTTT
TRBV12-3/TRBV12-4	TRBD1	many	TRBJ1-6	CASRGQGVRSPLHF	TGTGCCAGCAGGGGACAGGGGGTTCGTTCACCCCTCCACTTT
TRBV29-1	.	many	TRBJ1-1	CSVSPSNTEAFF	TGCAGCGTCAGTCCCTCGAACACTGAAGCTTTCTTT
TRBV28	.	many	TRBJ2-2	CASSPPPLMAGELFF	TGTGCCAGCAGCCCACCGCCTCTGATGGCCGGGGAGCTGTTTTTT
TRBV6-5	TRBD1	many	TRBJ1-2	CASSYLPGQRPHGYTF	TGTGCCAGCAGTTACTTACCGGGACAGCGCCCTCATGGCTACACCTTC
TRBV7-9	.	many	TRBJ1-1	CASSLGVSEAFF	TGTGCCAGCAGCTTAGGAGTATCTGAAGCTTTCTTT
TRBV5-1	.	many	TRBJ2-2	CASSLGGTNTGELFF	TGCGCCAGCAGCTTAGGGGGGACGAACACCGGGGAGCTGTTTTTT
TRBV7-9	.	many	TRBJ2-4	CASSLKGEGKNIQYF	TGTGCCAGCAGCTTAAAGGGAGAGGGCAAAAACATTCAGTACTTC
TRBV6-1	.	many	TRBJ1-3	CASSENSFSSGNTIYF	TGTGCCAGCAGTGAAAACAGCTTTAGCTCTGGAAACACCATATATTTT
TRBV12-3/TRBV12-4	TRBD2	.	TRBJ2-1	CANSPCGSLYNEQFF	TGTGCCAACAGTCCGTGCGGGAGCCTTTACAATGAGCAGTTCTTC
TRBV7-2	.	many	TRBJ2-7	CASSLGLNTYEQYF	TGTGCCAGCAGCCTCGGACTGAATACCTACGAGCAGTACTTC
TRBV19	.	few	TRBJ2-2	CASSTHATGELFF	TGTGCCAGTAGTACCCACGCCACCGGGGAGCTGTTTTTT
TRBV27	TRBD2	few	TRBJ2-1	CASRLAGANNEQFF	TGTGCCAGCAGACTAGCGGGAGCTAACAATGAGCAGTTCTTC
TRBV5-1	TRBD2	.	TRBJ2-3	CASSIRLAGSTDTQYF	TGCGCCAGCAGCATAAGACTAGCGGGAAGCACAGATACGCAGTATTTT
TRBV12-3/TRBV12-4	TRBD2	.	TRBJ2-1	CTSSSPLGGLAGMNEQFF	TGTACCAGCAGTTCACCTCTCGGGGGACTAGCGGGGATGAATGAGCAGTTCTTC